This passage covers 20 T cell receptor beta chains from one sample sequenced in a study of T cells in Graves' hyperthyroidism and ophthalmopathy. Amplified regions were TCR beta CDR3 sequences from RNA transcripts. When the TCR CDR3 underwent first-round RT-PCR, the HTBI primer set was used. TCRdb reprocessed the multiplex PCR reads via MiXCR and lists one record per CDR3 protein. Among 450,000 to 550,000 distinct CDR3 sequences, roughly 24% were seen once, and the ten largest hold about 11%. Sequencing was done on a sample of blood. These receptors all come from a woman in her twenties or thirties with Graves' ophthalmopathy.

Concerning this clonotype: At one of its ends the junction is not consistent with the germline gene, which may arise from a read error. This chain links TRBV15 with TRBJ2-7; D gene ambiguous. The length of the CDR3 is 12 residues. Germline values: CDR1 LNHNV, CDR2 YYDKDF (reference sequence). This CDR3 is CATSRDDQTRNF. DNA of the CDR3: TGTGCCACCAGCAGAGATGATCAAACGAGGAACTTC.

The V and J genes are TRBV12-3 or TRBV12-4 and TRBJ1-1; D gene unclear. The V gene lost 0 bases and the J gene lost 0 bases, with 11 bases spanning the gap. The CDR3 extends over 16 amino acids. The CDR3 nucleotides are TGTGCCAGCAGTTTAGCACCAGGTGGAATGAACACTGAAGCTTTCTTT. Amino acids: CASSLAPGGMNTEAFF.

The chain carries TRBV20-1 and TRBJ1-1, with TRBD1 matching 8 bases. Germline V gene data show CDR1 as DFQATT and CDR2 as SNEGSKA (reference sequence). V was clipped by 1 base and J by 1 base; unmatched bases: 2. This CDR3 has 14 residues. The CDR3, as DNA: TGCAGTGCTAGAGTGGGGACAGGGAACACTGAAGCTTTCTTT. Translating gives CSARVGTGNTEAFF.

In this sample, this clonotype turned up a few times. The chain couples TRBV2 to TRBJ2-5; D uncertain. This CDR3 region has 13 residues. CDR1 is SNHLY, CDR2 FYNNEI, per germline. Trimming cost V 4 bases and J 1 base, with 7 bases left between them. The CDR3 coding sequence is TGTGCCAGCAGTGTTAAGGGCCAAGAGACCCAGTACTTC. Amino acids: CASSVKGQETQYF.

This clonotype was observed at least ten times. The chain uses TRBV7-9 and TRBJ1-2, with 7 bases matching TRBD1. With 1 base clipped from V and 5 bases from J, the junction kept 4 bases outside the gene matches. CDR3 length equals 14 residues. CDR1 is SEHNR and CDR2 is FQNEAQ in the germline V gene (reference sequence). CDR3 DNA: TGTGCCAGCAGCTTAGAAGCAGGGGGGTATGGCTACACCTTC. Its protein product is CASSLEAGGYGYTF. The complete variable domain, with remaining parts taken from reference TRBV7-9 and TRBJ1-2, reads DTGVSQNPRHKITKRGQNVTFRCDPISEHNRLYWYRQTLGQGPEFLTYFQNEAQLEKSRLLSDRFSAERPKGSFSTLEIQRTEQGDSAMYLCASSLEAGGYGYTFGSGTRLTVV.

At least ten counts were recorded for this clonotype. The chain is built from TRBV6-2 or TRBV6-3 and TRBJ2-7; possibly TRBD2 for D (5 bases). The CDR3 totals 15 residues. Germline loops: CDR1 MNHEY, CDR2 SVGEGT. V gave up 3 bases and J gave up 2 bases, with 14 bases separating them. The CDR3 spells CASSYIKGEAYEQYF. DNA of the CDR3: TGTGCCAGCAGTTATATAAAGGGAGAAGCCTACGAGCAGTACTTC.

This clonotype was seen more than once but under ten times. The rearrangement links TRBV3-1 to TRBJ1-1, with D uncertain. The CDR3 spans 11 residues. Trimming cost V 3 bases and J 8 bases, with 7 bases left between them. Germline V lookup: CDR1 LGHDT, CDR2 YNNKEL (reference sequence). This CDR3 is CASSQHREAFF. The DNA for the CDR3 is TGTGCCAGCAGCCAGCACAGAGAAGCTTTCTTT.

This clonotype was counted ten times or more. This chain joins TRBV9 and TRBJ1-1; 7 bases fit TRBD1. In germline, CDR1 is SGDLS, CDR2 YYNGEE. The CDR3 contains 14 residues. V lost 2 bases and J lost 5; bases outside the gene matches: 6. CDR3 protein: CASSVRPGGTEAFF. CDR3 DNA sequence: TGTGCCAGCAGCGTGCGGCCAGGGGGGACTGAAGCTTTCTTT.

The V and J genes are TRBV12-3 or TRBV12-4 and TRBJ2-2, with D perhaps matching TRBD1 or TRBD2 (6 bases each). V was pared by 6 bases and J by 1 base, with 15 bases between. The CDR3 is made up of 16 amino acids. In DNA, the CDR3 is TGTGCCAGCAGATCGCGGGGACAACAGAACACCGGGGAGCTGTTTTTT. Translation gives CASRSRGQQNTGELFF.

This clonotype was recorded many times. V and J are TRBV9 and TRBJ1-3, with 8 bases identical to TRBD1. V lost 4 bases, J lost 2 bases, and 8 bases stayed unmatched. Germline values: CDR1 SGDLS, CDR2 YYNGEE. The CDR3 loop spans 16 amino acids. The CDR3 DNA reads as TGTGCCAGCAGCACCCCGGACAGGGCGGCTGGAAACACCATATATTTT. It specifies CASSTPDRAAGNTIYF. Variable domain in full (rest from reference TRBV9 and TRBJ1-3): DSGVTQTPKHLITATGQRVTLRCSPRSGDLSVYWYQQSLDQGLQFLIQYYNGEERAKGNILERFSAQQFPDLHSELNLSSLELGDSALYFCASSTPDRAAGNTIYFGEGSWLTVV.

J is TRBJ1-2 and V is TRBV30; 7 bases fit TRBD1. This CDR3 comprises 15 residues. Looked up from germline, CDR1 is GTSNPN and CDR2 is SVGIG (reference sequence). The J segment lost 6 bases and the V segment lost 0 bases, leaving 10 bases of the junction unmatched. CDR3 sequence: CAWSVRTGDLHGYTF. The CDR3 DNA sequence: TGTGCCTGGAGTGTTAGGACAGGCGATCTTCATGGCTACACCTTC.

This clonotype turned up a few times. The chain is built from TRBV12-5 and TRBJ1-1; D gene ambiguous. The V end was cut by 3 bases, the J end by 4 bases, with 6 bases between. The CDR3 is 12 amino acids. Germline CDR1 and CDR2: LGHNT and FRNRAP. CDR3 bases: TGTGCTAGTGGTTTATCAATCACTGAAGCTTTCTTT. Translating it yields CASGLSITEAFF. Using reference TRBV12-5 and TRBJ1-1 for the parts outside the CDR3, the full variable domain is DARVTQTPRHKVTEMGQEVTMRCQPILGHNTVFWYRQTMMQGLELLAYFRNRAPLDDSGMPKDRFSAEMPDATLATLKIQPSEPRDSAVYFCASGLSITEAFFGQGTRLTVV.

This rearrangement joins TRBV29-1 to TRBJ2-7; TRBD1 might be the D (6 bases). This CDR3 comprises 13 residues. Trimming left V 7 bases short and J 4 bases short, with 17 bases between. CDR1 is SQVTM and CDR2 is ANQGSEA in the germline V gene. The CDR3 bases are TGCAGCGCTCGGGCGACAGGAGCTTACGAGCAGTACTTC. Its protein product is CSARATGAYEQYF.

The chain combines TRBV2 with TRBJ2-2; no reliable D call. Germline CDR1 and CDR2: SNHLY and FYNNEI. V lost 0 bases to trimming and J lost 10 bases, with 15 bases between them. This CDR3 has 15 residues. CDR3 DNA: TGTGCCAGCAGTGAAGCAGACCCAGCAGCACAGGAGCTGTTTTTT. Its protein is CASSEADPAAQELFF.

The chain couples TRBV12-3 or TRBV12-4 to TRBJ1-1, with no clear D. CDR3 length equals 12 residues. Trimming cost V 5 bases and J 11 bases, with 15 bases left between them. This chain's CDR3 is CASSLGMTGAFF. In DNA form, the CDR3 reads TGTGCCAGCAGTCTCGGGATGACTGGGGCTTTCTTT.

This sequence joins TRBV27 and TRBJ1-2; D not resolved. Germline CDR1 reads MNHEY; CDR2 reads SMNVEV (reference sequence). This CDR3 has 13 residues. Trimming removed 3 bases from V and 2 bases from J, with 7 bases in between. The CDR3 loop is CASSFRDNYGYTF. The CDR3 DNA is TGTGCCAGCAGTTTCCGAGACAACTATGGCTACACCTTC.

This clonotype was observed a single time. DNA of the CDR3: TGTGCCAGCAGTTTCGTAGGACAGTCCTATAGCAATCAGCCCCAGCATTTT. Translation: CASSFVGQSYSNQPQHF. This sequence joins TRBV12-3 or TRBV12-4 and TRBJ1-5, with D perhaps TRBD1 (6 bases). Between the trimmed V and J ends, which lost 3 bases and 0 bases, there was a span of 15 bases. The CDR3 runs to 17 residues.

This clonotype was counted at least ten times. The CDR3 nucleotides are TGTGCCAGCAGCCTATCCCAAACGACAGGGTGGTACGAGCAGTACTTC. Translated, it gives CASSLSQTTGWYEQYF. This chain uses TRBV9 with TRBJ2-7; 7 bases match TRBD1. The CDR3 consists of 16 residues. Per the germline V gene, CDR1 is SGDLS and CDR2 is YYNGEE. V shed 4 bases and J 4 bases; nucleotides not matched to a gene: 14.

The chain carries TRBV6-5 and TRBJ2-5; 9 nucleotides align to TRBD1. Trimming took 4 bases from V and 1 from J; bases not matched to a gene: 13. This CDR3 spans 18 amino acids. Germline-derived CDR1 and CDR2 are MNHEY and SVGAGI. The CDR3 DNA reads TGTGCCAGCAGTTTAGATTCTCTGGACAGGGGTATCCAAGAGACCCAGTACTTC. Translated: CASSLDSLDRGIQETQYF.

Comments on this clonotype: This may arise from a read error, as a much more abundant clone is one base away. The chain uses TRBV4-1 and TRBJ2-7; D gene ambiguous. The V end lost 4 bases, the J end lost 1 base, and 11 bases lay between the germline ends. This CDR3 comprises 14 residues. The germline V gene has CDR1 MGHRA and CDR2 YSYEKL. This CDR3 reads CASSLKGVSYEQYF. The CDR3 DNA follows: TGCGCCAGCAGCCTGAAGGGCGTTTCCTACGAGCAGTACTTC.